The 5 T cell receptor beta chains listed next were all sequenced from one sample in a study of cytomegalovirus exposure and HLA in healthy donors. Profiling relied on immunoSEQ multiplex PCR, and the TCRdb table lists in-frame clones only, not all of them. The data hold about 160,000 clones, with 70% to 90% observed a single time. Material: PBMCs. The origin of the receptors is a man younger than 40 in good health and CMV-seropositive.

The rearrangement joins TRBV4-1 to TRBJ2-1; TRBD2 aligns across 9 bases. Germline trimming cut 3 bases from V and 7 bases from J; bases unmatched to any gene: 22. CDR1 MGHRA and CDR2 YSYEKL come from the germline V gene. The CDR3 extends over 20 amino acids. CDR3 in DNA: TGCGCCAGCAGCCACCTAGTCGTGGGCGGGGGGGCACCAAATAGGAATGAGCAGTTCTTC. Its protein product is CASSHLVVGGGAPNRNEQFF.

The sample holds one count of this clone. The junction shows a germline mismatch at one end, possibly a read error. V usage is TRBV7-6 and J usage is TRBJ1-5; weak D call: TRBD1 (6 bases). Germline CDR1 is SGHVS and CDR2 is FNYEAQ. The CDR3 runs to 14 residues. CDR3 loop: CASSLAGGGQPQHF. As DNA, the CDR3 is TGTGCCAGCAGCCTAGCGGGAGGGGGTCAGCCCCAGCATTTT.

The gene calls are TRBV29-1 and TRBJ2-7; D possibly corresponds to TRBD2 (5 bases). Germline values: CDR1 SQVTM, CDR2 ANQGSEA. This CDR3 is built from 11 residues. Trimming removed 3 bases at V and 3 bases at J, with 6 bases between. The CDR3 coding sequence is TGCAGCGTTGAGGGAGTCTACGAGCAGTACTTC. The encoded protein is CSVEGVYEQYF.

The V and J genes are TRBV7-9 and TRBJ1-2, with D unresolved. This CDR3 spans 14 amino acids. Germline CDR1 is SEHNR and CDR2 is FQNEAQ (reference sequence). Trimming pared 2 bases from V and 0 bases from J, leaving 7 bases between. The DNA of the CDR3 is TGTGCCAGCAGCTTACAAGGAGCTAACTATGGCTACACCTTC. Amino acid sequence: CASSLQGANYGYTF.

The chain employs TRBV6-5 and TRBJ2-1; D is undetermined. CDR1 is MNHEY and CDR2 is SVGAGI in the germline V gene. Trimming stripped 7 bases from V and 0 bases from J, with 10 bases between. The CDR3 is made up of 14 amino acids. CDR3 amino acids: CASTHLSSYNEQFF. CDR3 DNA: TGTGCCAGCACCCATTTGAGCTCCTACAATGAGCAGTTCTTC.